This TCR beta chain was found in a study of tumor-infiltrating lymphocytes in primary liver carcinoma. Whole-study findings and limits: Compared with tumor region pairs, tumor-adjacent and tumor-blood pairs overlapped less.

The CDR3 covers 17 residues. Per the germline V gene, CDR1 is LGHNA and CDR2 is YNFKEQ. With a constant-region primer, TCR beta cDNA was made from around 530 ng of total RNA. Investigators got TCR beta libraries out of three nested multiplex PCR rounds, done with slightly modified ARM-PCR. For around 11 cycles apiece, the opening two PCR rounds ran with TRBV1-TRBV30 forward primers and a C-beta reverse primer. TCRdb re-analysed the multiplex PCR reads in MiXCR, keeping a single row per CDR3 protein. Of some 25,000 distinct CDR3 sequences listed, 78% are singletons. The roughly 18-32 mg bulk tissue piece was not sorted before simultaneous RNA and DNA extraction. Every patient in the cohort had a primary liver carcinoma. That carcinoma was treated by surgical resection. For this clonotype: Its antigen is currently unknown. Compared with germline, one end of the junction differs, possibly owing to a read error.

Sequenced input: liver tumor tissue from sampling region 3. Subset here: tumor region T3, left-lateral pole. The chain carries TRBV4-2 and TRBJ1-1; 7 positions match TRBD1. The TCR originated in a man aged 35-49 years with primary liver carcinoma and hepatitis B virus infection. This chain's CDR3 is CAGSQEYRQGFWSEAFF. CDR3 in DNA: TGTGCCGGCAGCCAAGAGTACAGACAGGGTTTTTGGTCTGAAGCTTTCTTT.